The clone carrying this T cell receptor beta chain was seen a handful of times. Distinct nucleotide sequences in the sample also encode this CDR3. In the authors' workflow: Reference gene primer amplification gave estimated nucleated cell counts. The assay was immunoSEQ multiplex PCR, and TCRdb's table has in-frame clones only and misses some. V and J calls and clone size come straight from that table; D and trimming were deduced from the DNA. Of 150,000 to 200,000 clones listed, roughly 81% are singletons. This record belongs to a study of blood T cell repertoires in COVID-19. Turning to the study itself: The study drew acute and convalescent COVID-19 samples from the United States, Italy and Spain.

CDR3 length equals 13 residues. Germline V gene lookup returns CDR1 SGHAT and CDR2 FQNNGV. Trimming took 5 bases from V and 5 from J, leaving 10 bases between them. This receptor was obtained from a woman of 80 years or more with COVID-19, enrolled during active disease. This chain joins TRBV11-2 and TRBJ2-1, with D perhaps TRBD1 (6 bases). Sample: peripheral blood. The CDR3 is CASSLGQNNEQFF. CDR3 bases: TGTGCCAGCAGCCTAGGACAGAACAATGAGCAGTTCTTC.